The clone carrying this TCR beta chain was found a few times. Its antigen is undetermined. The V gene end was trimmed by 5 bases and the J gene end by 6 bases; junction bases not matched to a gene: 15. The CDR3 covers 16 residues. The germline gives CDR1 SEHNR, CDR2 FQNEAQ (reference sequence). Expressed TCRB transcripts were sequenced, since all the RNA that had been isolated was reverse transcribed. Profiled with immunoSEQ multiplex PCR; TCRdb holds only in-frame clones, not every one. The sample has over 700,000 clones, roughly a sixth seen once. The data were obtained in a study of beta chain features in type 1 diabetes. Whole-study findings and limits: Cells with high TCR expression could be over-represented when cDNA is sequenced. It was not settled here whether HLA type affects TCRB rearrangement. The naive, central memory and Treg TCRB repertoires looked more alike in patients than they did in healthy donors.

The sequence derives from a woman between 18 and 29 years old in good health. V and J are TRBV7-9 and TRBJ2-5, with 7 positions matching TRBD1. The sequenced material came from naive CD4+ T cells from blood. Here the CDR3 reads CASSHGNDRVQQTQYF. CDR3 nucleotides: TGTGCCAGCAGCCACGGAAACGACAGGGTCCAGCAGACCCAGTACTTC.